The 17 T cell receptor beta chains reported below all come from one sample, sequenced in a study of T cell responses to AZD1222 COVID-19 vaccine. Profiled with immunoSEQ multiplex PCR; TCRdb holds only in-frame clones, not every one. This table has some 100,000 clones, approximately 88% appearing once. The input for sequencing was peripheral blood, taken on day 0 of AZD1222 vaccination. The source of these receptors is an adult in good health.

This clone showed up just a few times. The chain combines TRBV19 with TRBJ2-2, with no clear D. Germline CDR1 LNHDA, CDR2 SQIVND (reference sequence). This CDR3 is 11 amino acids long. Trimming removed 6 bases at V and 5 bases at J, with 4 bases between. Here the CDR3 reads CASSKTGELFF. Written as DNA, the CDR3 is TGTGCCAGTAGCAAGACCGGGGAGCTGTTTTTT.

V gene TRBV7-2 combines with J gene TRBJ1-6, with D perhaps matching TRBD1 (6 bases). Germline CDR1 and CDR2: SGHTA and FQGNSA. The length of the CDR3 is 15 residues. The V and J ends lost 1 base and 14 bases respectively, with 18 bases between them. The chain's CDR3 is CASSLEVGGWGSLHF. Here the CDR3 DNA reads TGTGCCAGCAGCTTAGAGGTCGGGGGCTGGGGGTCCCTCCACTTT.

The rearrangement links TRBV5-1 to TRBJ1-1, with TRBD1 identical over 8 bases. This CDR3 has 14 amino acids. The V segment lost 0 bases and the J segment 7 bases; nucleotides outside the gene matches: 5. Germline V CDR1 and CDR2: SGHRS, YFSETQ. The CDR3 region has the DNA TGCGCCAGCAGCTTGGCCCAGGGGGCGAGTGAAGCTTTCTTT. It encodes CASSLAQGASEAFF. The whole variable domain, remainder taken from reference TRBV5-1 and TRBJ1-1, is KAGVTQTPRYLIKTRGQQVTLSCSPISGHRSVSWYQQTPGQGLQFLFEYFSETQRNKGNFPGRFSGRQFSNSRSEMNVSTLELGDSALYLCASSLAQGASEAFFGQGTRLTVV.

The gene calls are TRBV27 and TRBJ2-3; 7 positions agree with TRBD1. The CDR3 spans 15 residues. Per germline, CDR1 MNHEY and CDR2 SMNVEV (reference sequence). V trimming: 6 bases; J trimming: 2 bases; junction bases outside the gene matches: 8. The CDR3 nucleotides are TGTGCCAGCAGCCGATGGGACAGTCTCACAGATACGCAGTATTTT. Encoded protein: CASSRWDSLTDTQYF.

The V gene is TRBV11-3, the J gene TRBJ1-1, with 7 positions matching TRBD1. Germline CDR1 reads SGHNT; CDR2 reads YENEEA. This CDR3 is built from 14 residues. After removal of 5 bases from V and 1 base from J, the junction contained 4 bases not matched to a gene. CDR3 sequence (DNA): TGTGCCAGCAGCAGGGGGCTGGGGAACACTGAAGCTTTCTTT. It is translated as CASSRGLGNTEAFF.

The V and J genes are TRBV30 and TRBJ1-2, with no clear D. The CDR3 spans 14 residues. The V and J ends lost 0 bases and 2 bases respectively, with 10 bases between them. Germline CDR1 is GTSNPN and CDR2 is SVGIG (reference sequence). CDR3 protein: CAWSVDLVNYGYTF. The CDR3, as DNA: TGTGCCTGGAGTGTGGATTTGGTAAACTATGGCTACACCTTC. Full variable domain (rest looked up from reference TRBV30 and TRBJ1-2): SQTIHQWPATLVQPVGSPLSLECTVEGTSNPNLYWYRQAAGRGLQLLFYSVGIGQISSEVPQNLSASRPQDRQFILSSKKLLLSDSGFYLCAWSVDLVNYGYTFGSGTRLTVV.

The genes are TRBV5-8 and TRBJ2-7; D might be TRBD1 (6 bases). V was clipped by 0 bases and J by 0 bases, with 13 bases between them. Germline CDR1 and CDR2: SGHTS and YDEGEE. This CDR3 has 16 residues. This CDR3 reads CASSLGWGTNSYEQYF. For the CDR3, the DNA is TGTGCCAGCAGCTTGGGGTGGGGGACAAACTCCTACGAGCAGTACTTC.

V usage is TRBV19 and J usage is TRBJ1-4; D is perhaps TRBD1 (6 bases). The CDR3 spans 15 residues. V lost 7 bases, J lost 2 bases, and 14 bases lay in between. Germline V lookup: CDR1 LNHDA, CDR2 SQIVND (reference sequence). The CDR3 DNA sequence: TGTGCCAGTACCGCCCTCGGGGGCACTAATGAAAAACTGTTTTTT. Its protein is CASTALGGTNEKLFF.

V is TRBV2 and J is TRBJ1-5; tentative D call: TRBD1 (5 bases). The CDR3 totals 13 residues. CDR1 is SNHLY, CDR2 FYNNEI, per germline. The V and J ends lost 0 bases and 7 bases respectively, with 7 bases between them. This CDR3 reads CASSEAWGQPQHF. CDR3 bases: TGTGCCAGCAGTGAAGCATGGGGCCAGCCCCAGCATTTT.

The J gene is TRBJ1-1, the V gene TRBV5-1; 8 nucleotides match TRBD1. V shed 8 bases, J shed 11 bases, and the junction held 20 bases outside the gene matches. The CDR3 consists of 15 residues. The V gene's germline CDR1 is SGHRS and CDR2 YFSETQ. The CDR3 nucleotides are TGCGCCAGTAAAACTTCTCCGGGACAGGAGGTTGAGGCTTTCTTT. Encoded protein: CASKTSPGQEVEAFF.

V and J are TRBV7-9 and TRBJ1-1, with TRBD1 matching over 12 bases. Looked up from germline, CDR1 is SEHNR and CDR2 is FQNEAQ (reference sequence). The V segment lost 5 bases and the J segment 0 bases; nucleotides outside the gene matches: 10. There are 18 residues in the CDR3. CDR3 in amino acids: CASSDYGTGGNMNTEAFF. The CDR3 DNA follows: TGTGCCAGCAGCGACTACGGGACAGGGGGCAACATGAACACTGAAGCTTTCTTT.

The chain has TRBV4-1 and TRBJ2-3; D ambiguous. The V and J ends lost 4 bases and 4 bases respectively, with 9 bases between them. The germline V gene encodes CDR1 MGHRA and CDR2 YSYEKL. CDR3 length: 13 amino acids. The DNA for the CDR3 is TGCGCCAGCAGCCTATCTGGGGCAGATACGCAGTATTTT. Protein sequence: CASSLSGADTQYF.

The V and J genes are TRBV28 and TRBJ1-6, with 7 bases aligning to TRBD1. The CDR3 sequence is 16 residues long. Per germline, CDR1 MDHEN and CDR2 SYDVKM. The V segment lost 10 bases and the J segment 0 bases; nucleotides outside the gene matches: 9. Written as DNA, the CDR3 is TGTGCCACCCAAGAGGGGGCGGACTCCTATAATTCACCCCTCCACTTT. Translated, it gives CATQEGADSYNSPLHF.

V and J are TRBV13 and TRBJ1-1; D ambiguous. Trimming stripped 4 bases from V and 7 bases from J, with 16 bases between. Germline V gene lookup returns CDR1 PRHDT and CDR2 FYEKMQ (reference sequence). CDR3 length: 14 residues. The CDR3 DNA reads TGTGCCAGCAGCTCCCCCACTGAACCAGATGAAGCTTTCTTT. Amino acid sequence: CASSSPTEPDEAFF.

This rearrangement joins TRBV15 to TRBJ1-5; a possible D gene is TRBD1 (6 bases). CDR1 and CDR2 from the germline V gene are LNHNV and YYDKDF (reference sequence). CDR3 length equals 15 residues. V dropped 0 bases and J dropped 3 bases, with 9 bases sitting between them. The CDR3 region has the DNA TGTGCCACCAGCAGAGATAGGACAGTCAATCAGCCCCAGCATTTT. Translating it yields CATSRDRTVNQPQHF.

Details on this clone: This sample includes further DNA sequences coding for the same CDR3. The V gene is TRBV3-1 (or the pseudogene TRBV3-2), the J gene TRBJ1-5; D might be TRBD1 (5 bases). Between the trimmed V and J ends, which lost 3 bases and 0 bases, there was a span of 9 bases. Germline V CDR1 and CDR2: LGHDT, YNNKEL (reference sequence). The CDR3 is 15 residues long. This CDR3 is CASSQGTDSNQPQHF. Written as DNA, the CDR3 is TGTGCCAGCAGCCAGGGGACGGATAGCAATCAGCCCCAGCATTTT.

V and J are TRBV19 and TRBJ1-5; TRBD1 matches at 7 bases. Germline assignment: CDR1 LNHDA and CDR2 SQIVND (reference sequence). Germline trimming cut 6 bases from V and 7 bases from J; bases unmatched to any gene: 6. This CDR3 contains 13 residues. The CDR3 nucleotides read TGTGCCAGTAGCCGACAGGGTAACCAGCCCCAGCATTTT. It yields the protein CASSRQGNQPQHF.